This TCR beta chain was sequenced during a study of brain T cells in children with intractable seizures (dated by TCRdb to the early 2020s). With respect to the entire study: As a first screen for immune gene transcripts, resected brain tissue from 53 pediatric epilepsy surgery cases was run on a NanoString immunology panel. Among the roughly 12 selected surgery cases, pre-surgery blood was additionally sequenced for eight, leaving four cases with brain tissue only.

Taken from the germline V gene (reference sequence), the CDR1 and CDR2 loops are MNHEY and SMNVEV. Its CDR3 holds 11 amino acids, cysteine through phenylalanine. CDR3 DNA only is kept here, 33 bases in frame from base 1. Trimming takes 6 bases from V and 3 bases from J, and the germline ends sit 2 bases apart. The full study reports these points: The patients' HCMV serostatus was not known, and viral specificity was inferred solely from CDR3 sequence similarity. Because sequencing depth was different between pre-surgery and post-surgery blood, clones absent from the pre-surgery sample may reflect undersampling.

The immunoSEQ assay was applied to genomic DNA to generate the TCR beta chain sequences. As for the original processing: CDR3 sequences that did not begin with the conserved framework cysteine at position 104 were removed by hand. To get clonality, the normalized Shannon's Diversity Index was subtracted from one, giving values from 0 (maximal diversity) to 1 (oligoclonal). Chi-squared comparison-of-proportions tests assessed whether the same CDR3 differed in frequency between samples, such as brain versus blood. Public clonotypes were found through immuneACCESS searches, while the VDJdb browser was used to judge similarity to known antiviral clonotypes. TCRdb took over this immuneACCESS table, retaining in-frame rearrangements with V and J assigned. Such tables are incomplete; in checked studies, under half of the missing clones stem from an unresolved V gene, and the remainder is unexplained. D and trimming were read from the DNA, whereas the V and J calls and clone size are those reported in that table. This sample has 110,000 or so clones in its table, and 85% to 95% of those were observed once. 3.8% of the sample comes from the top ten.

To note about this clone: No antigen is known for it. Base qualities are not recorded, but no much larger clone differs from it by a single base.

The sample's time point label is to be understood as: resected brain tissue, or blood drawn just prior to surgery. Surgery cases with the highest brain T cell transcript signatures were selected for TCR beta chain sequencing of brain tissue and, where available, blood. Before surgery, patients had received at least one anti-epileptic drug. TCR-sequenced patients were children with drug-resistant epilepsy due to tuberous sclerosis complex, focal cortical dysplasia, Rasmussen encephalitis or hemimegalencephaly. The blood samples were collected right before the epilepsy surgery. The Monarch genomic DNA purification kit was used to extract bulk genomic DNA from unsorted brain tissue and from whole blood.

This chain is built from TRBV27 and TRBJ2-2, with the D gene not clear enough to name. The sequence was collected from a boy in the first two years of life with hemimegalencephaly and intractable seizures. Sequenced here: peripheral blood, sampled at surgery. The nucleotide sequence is TGTGCCAGCAGCCACACCGGGGAGCTGTTTTTT. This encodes CASSHTGELFF.